The 30 T cell receptor beta chains in this list originate from one sample, sequenced in a study of T cells in Graves' hyperthyroidism and ophthalmopathy. TCR beta CDR3 sequences were amplified from RNA transcripts. TCR CDR3 regions were first amplified by RT-PCR with HTBI primers. Each CDR3 protein is one row after TCRdb ran MiXCR on the multiplex PCR reads. In the table there are a few hundred thousand distinct CDR3 sequences, about 43% of which are singletons. Sequencing input: peripheral blood or thyroid tissue (not recorded which). These receptors all stem from a woman younger than 30 with Graves' hyperthyroidism.

This clonotype showed up many times. The CDR3 DNA reads as TGTGCCAGCAGCCCAGACAGGTCCTACGAGCAGTACTTC. Amino acids: CASSPDRSYEQYF. This rearrangement joins TRBV12-3 or TRBV12-4 to TRBJ2-7; TRBD1 is a possible D gene (6 bases). V lost 6 bases and J lost 1, with 10 bases in between. The CDR3 is 13 residues long.

This chain uses TRBV7-9 with TRBJ2-2; 8 bases are shared with TRBD2. CDR3 length: 12 amino acids. The V and J ends lost 5 bases and 7 bases, in that order; junction bases with no gene match: 0. Germline CDR1 reads SEHNR; CDR2 reads FQNEAQ (reference sequence). DNA of the CDR3: TGTGCCAGCAGCGCGGGAGGCGGGGAGCTGTTTTTT. Protein sequence: CASSAGGGELFF. The variable domain in full, completed from reference TRBV7-9 and TRBJ2-2, reads DTGVSQNPRHKITKRGQNVTFRCDPISEHNRLYWYRQTLGQGPEFLTYFQNEAQLEKSRLLSDRFSAERPKGSFSTLEIQRTEQGDSAMYLCASSAGGGELFFGEGSRLTVL.

On this clonotype: No DNA is shown, since the ends of the CDR3 on it are uncertain; the CDR3 is the one TCRdb lists. The CDR3 region is CAMYLCATSRDRTGSNQPQHF. This chain links TRBV19 with TRBJ1-5; the table calls TRBD1, which could not be checked here. Germline V lookup: CDR1 LNHDA, CDR2 SQIVND (reference sequence). The CDR3 spans 21 amino acids, including both terminal residues.

This clonotype showed up just a few times. The genes are TRBV24-1 and TRBJ2-7; tentatively, D is TRBD2 (5 bases). V was trimmed by 2 bases and J by 1 base, leaving 11 bases between them. Germline assignment: CDR1 KGHDR and CDR2 SFDVKD. This CDR3 region has 15 residues. The CDR3 protein is CATSDSGKGSYEQYF. In DNA, the CDR3 is TGTGCCACCAGTGATTCGGGGAAAGGGTCCTACGAGCAGTACTTC.

This clonotype is a singleton in its sample. The rearrangement joins TRBV29-1 to TRBJ1-3; tentatively, D is TRBD1 (5 bases). Trimming shortened V by 8 bases and J by 4 bases, and 15 bases separated the two germline ends. The CDR3 consists of 13 residues. Looked up from germline, CDR1 is SQVTM and CDR2 is ANQGSEA. CDR3 region: CSLAQGGGNTIYF. CDR3 DNA sequence: TGCAGCTTGGCCCAGGGAGGGGGAAACACCATATATTTT.

At least ten counts were recorded for this clonotype. The chain is built from TRBV20-1 and TRBJ1-1; tentative D call: TRBD1 (5 bases). The CDR3 length is 13 residues. Germline V gives CDR1 DFQATT, CDR2 SNEGSKA (reference sequence). The V end was cut by 4 bases, the J end by 5 bases, with 14 bases between. CDR3 sequence reads: CSATQGVGTEAFF. The CDR3, as DNA: TGCAGTGCTACTCAGGGCGTGGGGACTGAAGCTTTCTTT.

As regards this clonotype: The junction departs from germline at one end; a sequencing error may be responsible. The genes are TRBV10-3 and TRBJ2-5; D unresolved. Germline CDR1 reads ENHRY; CDR2 reads SYGVKD. This CDR3 comprises 14 residues. Here the CDR3 reads CATSDNTYRETQYF. CDR3 nucleotides: TGTGCCACCAGTGATAACACCTACCGAGAGACCCAGTACTTC.

The V gene is TRBV5-4, the J gene TRBJ1-1, with D perhaps matching TRBD1 (6 bases). Germline CDR1 is SGHNT and CDR2 is YYREEE (reference sequence). The CDR3 consists of 17 residues. The V gene lost 4 bases and the J gene lost 4 bases, with 23 bases spanning the gap. This chain's CDR3 is CASSTGDTAVYGTEAFF. The CDR3 DNA sequence: TGTGCCAGCAGCACCGGGGACACCGCTGTCTATGGCACTGAAGCTTTCTTT. The full variable domain, its missing parts supplied by reference TRBV5-4 and TRBJ1-1, is ETGVTQSPTHLIKTRGQQVTLRCSSQSGHNTVSWYQQALGQGPQFIFQYYREEENGRGNFPPRFSGLQFPNYSSELNVNALELDDSALYLCASSTGDTAVYGTEAFFGQGTRLTVV.

Comment on this clonotype: One end of the junction does not line up with germline, which may come from a read error. The chain's CDR3 is CSAREGVGSEQYF. CDR3 in DNA: TGTAGTGCTAGAGAGGGGGTAGGGTCCGAGCAGTACTTC. V usage is TRBV20-1 and J usage is TRBJ2-7; possible D gene TRBD1, 6 bases. Per germline, CDR1 DFQATT and CDR2 SNEGSKA (reference sequence). The CDR3 spans 13 residues.

This clonotype has ten or more counts. The CDR3 DNA follows: TGTGCCAGCAGCTTAGGGGGCGGGAGCGGTGAGACCCAGTACTTC. Amino acids: CASSLGGGSGETQYF. The genes are TRBV7-8 and TRBJ2-5; 7 bases fit TRBD2. CDR1 and CDR2 from the germline V gene are SGHVS and FQNEAQ. The V segment lost 1 base and the J segment 5 bases; nucleotides outside the gene matches: 7. CDR3 length: 15 residues. Combining the CDR3 with reference TRBV7-8 and TRBJ2-5 gives the whole variable domain GAGVSQSPRYKVAKRGQDVALRCDPISGHVSLFWYQQALGQGPEFLTYFQNEAQLDKSGLPSDRFFAERPEGSVSTLKIQRTQQEDSAVYLCASSLGGGSGETQYFGPGTRLLVL.

This chain uses TRBV15 with TRBJ2-6, with D perhaps matching TRBD1 (6 bases). V was shortened by 0 bases and J by 4 bases, with 7 bases between the two germline ends. The CDR3 covers 15 residues. Germline CDR1 reads LNHNV; CDR2 reads YYDKDF (reference sequence). The CDR3 nucleotides are TGTGCCACCAGCAGAGACGGGACAGGGGCCAACGTCCTGACTTTC. It translates to CATSRDGTGANVLTF.

The chain joins TRBV19 to TRBJ2-3; no reliable D call. Germline V gives CDR1 LNHDA, CDR2 SQIVND (reference sequence). Trimming cost V 9 bases and J 4 bases, with 14 bases left between them. CDR3 length equals 13 residues. The CDR3: CASSLGHSDTQYF. In DNA, the CDR3 is TGTGCCAGCAGCTTGGGCCACTCAGATACGCAGTATTTT.

Many counts were recorded for this clonotype. The chain combines TRBV24-1 with TRBJ1-4, with a tentative D call TRBD1 (6 bases). Germline values: CDR1 KGHDR, CDR2 SFDVKD. This CDR3 has 15 amino acids. V lost 6 bases to trimming and J lost 5 bases, with 15 bases between them. This chain's CDR3 is CATSSGTPVNEKLFF. The DNA of the CDR3 is TGTGCCACCAGTTCCGGGACACCGGTAAATGAAAAACTGTTTTTT.

V gene TRBV6-5 combines with J gene TRBJ1-1; D unresolved. Trimming took 6 bases from V and 3 from J, leaving 11 bases between them. The length of the CDR3 is 13 residues. Germline V gene data show CDR1 as MNHEY and CDR2 as SVGAGI. The DNA for the CDR3 is TGTGCCAGCAGGGTTTCCCGGGACACTGAAGCTTTCTTT. It encodes CASRVSRDTEAFF.

This clonotype was seen at least ten times. The chain is built from TRBV12-3 or TRBV12-4 and TRBJ2-2, with D perhaps assigned TRBD1 or TRBD2 (5 bases each). The CDR3 totals 17 residues. Trimming removed 6 bases from V and 0 bases from J, with 17 bases in between. Here the CDR3 DNA reads TGTGCCAGCAGCCCCCCCCGGGACCTCGCGAACACCGGGGAGCTGTTTTTT. It translates to CASSPPRDLANTGELFF.

The J gene is TRBJ2-6, the V gene TRBV24-1; D tentatively fits TRBD1 or TRBD2 (5 bases each). CDR1 and CDR2 from the germline V gene are KGHDR and SFDVKD. V was trimmed by 4 bases and J by 1 base, leaving 13 bases between them. The CDR3 runs to 17 residues. CDR3 in amino acids: CATSDRDAVSGANVLTF. CDR3 DNA: TGTGCCACCAGTGACAGGGACGCGGTTTCTGGGGCCAACGTCCTGACTTTC.

Turning to this clonotype: This may be a read error, as it is one base from a much larger clone. The rearrangement links TRBV25-1 to TRBJ2-3, with 7 bases aligning to TRBD1. V shed 5 bases and J 2 bases; nucleotides not matched to a gene: 4. CDR3 size: 14 residues. The germline V gene has CDR1 MGHDK and CDR2 SYGVNS. The CDR3 bases are TGTGCCAGCAGTAAAACAGGGGTCACAGATACGCAGTATTTT. The encoded protein is CASSKTGVTDTQYF.

The J gene is TRBJ1-5, the V gene TRBV11-2, with 10 bases matching TRBD1. The CDR3 totals 16 residues. Germline CDR1 and CDR2: SGHAT and FQNNGV. With 6 bases clipped from V and 5 bases from J, the junction kept 10 bases outside the gene matches. Here the CDR3 DNA reads TGTGCCAGCAGTCATCCTTCCGGGACAGGGGATCAGCCCCAGCATTTT. It specifies CASSHPSGTGDQPQHF. The whole variable domain, remainder taken from reference TRBV11-2 and TRBJ1-5, is EAGVAQSPRYKIIEKRQSVAFWCNPISGHATLYWYQQILGQGPKLLIQFQNNGVVDDSQLPKDRFSAERLKGVDSTLKIQPAKLEDSAVYLCASSHPSGTGDQPQHFGDGTRLSIL.

This rearrangement joins TRBV10-3 to TRBJ2-7; a possible D gene is TRBD2 (7 bases). Trimming took off 7 bases at V and 3 bases at J, with 16 bases between the two ends. Per the germline V gene, CDR1 is ENHRY and CDR2 is SYGVKD. The CDR3 length is 14 residues. This CDR3 is CAIKQRDTHYEQYF. The DNA for the CDR3 is TGTGCCATCAAGCAGCGGGACACTCACTACGAGCAGTACTTC.

The chain is built from TRBV29-1 and TRBJ1-1; D is undetermined. Germline CDR1 reads SQVTM; CDR2 reads ANQGSEA. The CDR3 is 12 amino acids. The ends were cut back, 2 bases at V and 1 base at J, with 5 bases in the middle. CDR3 protein: CSVESRNTEAFF. The CDR3 DNA sequence: TGCAGCGTTGAATCGAGGAACACTGAAGCTTTCTTT.

This clonotype showed up just a few times. The V call is TRBV7-9, the J call TRBJ2-5; 11 nucleotides match TRBD2. From germline, CDR1 is SEHNR and CDR2 FQNEAQ (reference sequence). The CDR3 extends over 15 amino acids. Losses at the gene ends were 4 bases for V and 4 bases for J; bases not matched to a gene: 5. The CDR3 loop reads CASSYSGRAGETQYF. The DNA of the CDR3 is TGTGCCAGCAGCTATAGCGGGAGGGCCGGAGAGACCCAGTACTTC.

This clonotype was counted only a few times. V and J are TRBV7-2 and TRBJ2-7; D is unclear. The DNA end lines up better with TRBJ2-1; the J call may be wrong. Germline V lookup: CDR1 SGHTA, CDR2 FQGNSA. This CDR3 has 12 amino acids. CDR3 region: CASSLQGDEQFF. CDR3 nucleotide sequence: TGTGCCAGCAGCTTACAAGGCGATGAGCAGTTCTTC.

A note on this clonotype: One end of the junction is discordant with germline, which a read error may explain. The chain couples TRBV7-9 to TRBJ2-1, with 11 bases lining up with TRBD2. The CDR3 length is 18 residues. Germline V CDR1 and CDR2: SEHNR, FQNEAQ (reference sequence). The chain's CDR3 is CANSLGIGILAGDNEQFF. DNA of the CDR3: TGTGCCAACAGCTTAGGAATCGGTATACTAGCGGGAGACAATGAGCAGTTCTTC.

This clonotype has a count of ten or more. V and J are TRBV2 and TRBJ1-5; the match to TRBD1 covers 8 bases. The ends lost 9 bases at V and 7 bases at J; junction bases unmatched: 8. Germline lookup yields CDR1 SNHLY and CDR2 FYNNEI. The CDR3 is 13 residues long. The CDR3 sequence: CASQDRAGQPQHF. CDR3 in DNA: TGTGCCAGTCAGGACAGGGCAGGCCAGCCCCAGCATTTT.

At least ten counts were recorded for this clonotype. The CDR3 spells CASSVGLANEQFF. CDR3 DNA sequence: TGTGCCAGCAGCGTGGGTTTAGCGAATGAGCAGTTCTTC. This rearrangement joins TRBV2 to TRBJ2-1, with D perhaps matching TRBD2 (5 bases). This CDR3 spans 13 amino acids. Germline-derived CDR1 and CDR2 are SNHLY and FYNNEI. The V and J ends lost 6 bases and 7 bases respectively, with 13 bases between them.

This clonotype was seen ten or more times. V and J are TRBV2 and TRBJ1-1; D not certain. Germline values: CDR1 SNHLY, CDR2 FYNNEI. The CDR3 length is 14 residues. Trimming shortened V by 7 bases and J by 3 bases, and 15 bases separated the two germline ends. CDR3: CASTGGSADTEAFF. DNA for the CDR3: TGTGCCAGCACGGGCGGCAGCGCCGACACTGAAGCTTTCTTT.

This clonotype was recorded many times. The rearrangement joins TRBV6-5 to TRBJ1-5, with unresolved D. There are 13 residues in the CDR3. Trimming pared 6 bases from V and 4 bases from J, leaving 10 bases between. Germline V gene lookup returns CDR1 MNHEY and CDR2 SVGAGI. The CDR3 reads CASSGSLNQPQHF. The DNA of the CDR3 is TGTGCCAGCAGCGGATCTTTGAATCAGCCCCAGCATTTT.

This rearrangement joins TRBV19 to TRBJ1-5; D is unresolved. The CDR3 contains 14 residues. V lost 11 bases to trimming and J lost 0 bases, with 14 bases between them. Per germline, CDR1 LNHDA and CDR2 SQIVND (reference sequence). Written as DNA, the CDR3 is TGTGCCTGGTGCCCCCAGGTTAGCAATCAGCCCCAGCATTTT. Translation: CAWCPQVSNQPQHF.

This clonotype has at least ten counts. V gene TRBV20-1 combines with J gene TRBJ2-2; 9 bases agree with TRBD2. Germline loops: CDR1 DFQATT, CDR2 SNEGSKA (reference sequence). V was pared by 0 bases and J by 8 bases, with 19 bases of the junction left unmatched. CDR3 length equals 19 residues. The CDR3 region is CSARDLWGSGSAQRGELFF. The CDR3 coding sequence is TGCAGTGCTAGAGATCTCTGGGGTAGCGGGAGCGCTCAACGAGGGGAGCTGTTTTTT.

V gene TRBV11-1 combines with J gene TRBJ2-7, with a tentative D call TRBD2 (5 bases). There are 15 residues in the CDR3. The germline V gene encodes CDR1 SGHAT and CDR2 FQDESV (reference sequence). The V gene lost 5 bases and the J gene lost 4 bases, with 18 bases spanning the gap. CDR3 in DNA: TGTGCCAGCAGCAGGACCGGGGAGATTAAGTACGAGCAGTACTTC. It encodes CASSRTGEIKYEQYF.